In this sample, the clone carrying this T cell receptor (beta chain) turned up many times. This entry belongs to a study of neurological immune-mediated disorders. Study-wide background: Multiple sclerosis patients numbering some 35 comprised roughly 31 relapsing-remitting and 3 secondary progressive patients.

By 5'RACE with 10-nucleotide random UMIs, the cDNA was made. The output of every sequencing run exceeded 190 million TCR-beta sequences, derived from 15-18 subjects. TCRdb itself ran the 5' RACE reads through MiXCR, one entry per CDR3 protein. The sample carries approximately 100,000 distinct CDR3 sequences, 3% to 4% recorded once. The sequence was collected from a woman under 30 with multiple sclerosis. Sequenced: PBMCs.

The CDR3 reads CSADGDSGNDYEQYF. The DNA of the CDR3 is TGCAGCGCCGACGGGGACAGCGGGAACGACTACGAGCAGTACTTC. The chain combines TRBV29-1 with TRBJ2-7; either TRBD1 or TRBD2 may fit D (7 bases each). Trimming left V 7 bases short and J 3 bases short, with 22 bases between. There are 15 residues in the CDR3. The V gene's germline CDR1 is SQVTM and CDR2 ANQGSEA.